A selection of T cell receptor beta chains follows, all from one sample in a study of CD8 T cells in ankylosing spondylitis. TCRdb processed the 5' RACE reads anew with MiXCR; each CDR3 protein has one entry. The profile covers 200,000 to 250,000 distinct CDR3 sequences, with 18% appearing a single time and approximately 42% taken by the ten largest. Sequencing input: blood, either unsorted or a sorted T cell fraction (not recorded which). All receptors come from a male donor with ankylosing spondylitis. The CDR3 runs from the conserved cysteine through the conserved F or W. Fields, in order: J gene, clone size, D gene, V gene, CDR3 DNA, CDR3 protein. D genes are given only for firm matches. Part of the rows lack a size; the others show once, few, many or a class for expanded clones.

TRBJ2-7 few TRBD1 TRBV4-3 TGCGCCAGCAGCCAAGATTGGGACAGGGTTTACGAGCAGTACTTC CASSQDWDRVYEQYF
TRBJ2-7 few . TRBV5-1 TGCGCCAGCAGAACGGACCCAAGCTACGAGCAGTACTTC CASRTDPSYEQYF
TRBJ2-3 . TRBD2 TRBV6-1 TGTGCCAGCAGCCCGATAGCGGGGCCACAAGATACGCAGTATTTT CASSPIAGPQDTQYF
TRBJ2-1 many TRBD1 TRBV29-1 TGCAGCGTCGGGACAGGGGGCCCCAATGAGCAGTTCTTC CSVGTGGPNEQFF
TRBJ1-3 few . TRBV9 TGTGCCAGCAAGGCAGATCCCGGAAACACCATATATTTT CASKADPGNTIYF
TRBJ1-6 few . TRBV4-1 TGCGCCAGCAGCCAAGGGTGGGCGGATAATTCACCCCTCCACTTT CASSQGWADNSPLHF
TRBJ2-2 many TRBD1 TRBV12-3/TRBV12-4 TGTGCCAGCAGTCCGACAGGGCCCGGGGAGCTGTTTTTT CASSPTGPGELFF
TRBJ2-1 few TRBD2 TRBV12-3/TRBV12-4 TGTGCCAGCTCGCGGGGGAGCTCCTACAATGAGCAGTTCTTC CASSRGSSYNEQFF
TRBJ2-7 . . TRBV4-1 TGCGCCAGCAGCGGACGACAGGCGACCTCCTACGAGCAGTACTTC CASSGRQATSYEQYF
TRBJ2-7 few TRBD1 TRBV20-1 TGCAGTGCTAGAGACGGACAGGGGCCCTACGAGCAGTACTTC CSARDGQGPYEQYF
TRBJ2-5 few TRBD2 TRBV6-2/TRBV6-3 TGTGCCAGCAGTGCCCTAGCGGAACCGTACCAAGAGACCCAGTACTTC CASSALAEPYQETQYF
TRBJ2-7 few . TRBV15 TGTGCCACCAGCAGAGATCTGGCCAGTCCAGCCTACGAGCAGTACTTC CATSRDLASPAYEQYF
TRBJ2-7 . . TRBV5-1 TGCGCCAGCAGCTCGGACGGGTTCTACGAGCAGTACTTC CASSSDGFYEQYF
TRBJ1-1 . . TRBV29-1 TGCAGCGTCCAGGCGGCGAACACTGAAGCTTTCTTT CSVQAANTEAFF
TRBJ2-7 . TRBD2 TRBV7-9 TGTGCCAGCAGCTTTGTTCCCCTAGCGGCCTACGAGCAGTACTTC CASSFVPLAAYEQYF
TRBJ1-1 . . TRBV5-8 TGTGCCAGCCTGCGGGGGCTGACTGAAGCTTTCTTT CASLRGLTEAFF
TRBJ2-7 few TRBD2 TRBV4-3 TGCGCCAGCAGCCAAGATAGGGTAGCGGGAGGCTCTGGACAGTACTTC CASSQDRVAGGSGQYF
TRBJ2-1 many TRBD1 TRBV7-9 TGTGCCAGCAGCTGGGGGACAGGGAGCTTCTACAATGAGCAGTTCTTC CASSWGTGSFYNEQFF
TRBJ2-3 few TRBD2 TRBV7-6 TGTGCCAGCAGTCGTAGCGGGAGTGGCACAGATACGCAGTATTTT CASSRSGSGTDTQYF
TRBJ2-1 few . TRBV7-9 TGTGCCAGCAGCCCCTTTGGCAATGAGCAGTTCTTC CASSPFGNEQFF
TRBJ2-7 few . TRBV10-3 TGTGCCATCAGTGAGTCCTGGCCAGTCTACGAGCAGTACTTC CAISESWPVYEQYF
TRBJ2-1 few . TRBV7-6 TGTGCCAGCAGCTTGGAGACTATCAACAATGAGCAGTTCTTC CASSLETINNEQFF
TRBJ1-1 . . TRBV5-1 TGCGCCAGCAGCTTGGCATTCGCAGGGCTGAACACTGAAGCTTTCTTT CASSLAFAGLNTEAFF
TRBJ2-1 . TRBD1 TRBV7-2 TGTGCCAGCCAAACCCCCGGGACAGGGATCAATGAGCAGTTCTTC CASQTPGTGINEQFF
TRBJ2-2 . TRBD2 TRBV11-2 TGTGCCAGCAGCTTATTTGCGGGGGGCGCGAACACCGGGGAGCTGTTTTTT CASSLFAGGANTGELFF
TRBJ1-2 few . TRBV6-1 TGTGCCAGCAGTATCCTGGGGATTAACTATGGCTACACCTTC CASSILGINYGYTF
TRBJ2-3 . . TRBV12-3/TRBV12-4 TGTGCCAGCAGCTTGGCTATCGGTCCTAGCACAGATACGCAGTATTTT CASSLAIGPSTDTQYF
TRBJ2-3 . . TRBV28 TGTGCCAGCAGTTTACTGTCGCCCTCGAGCCGCACAGATACGCAGTATTTT CASSLLSPSSRTDTQYF
TRBJ2-4 . . TRBV4-3 TGCGCCAGCAGCCAAGATTATCCAGGGGAAAACATTCAGTACTTC CASSQDYPGENIQYF
TRBJ2-1 . TRBD2 TRBV14 TGTGCCAGCAGCGCTCTAGCGGGAGGGCCCTCGAATGAGCAGTTCTTC CASSALAGGPSNEQFF
TRBJ1-1 few . TRBV7-8 TGTGCCAGCAGCTTGACGGCGGGTGGGAGGACTGAAGCTTTCTTT CASSLTAGGRTEAFF
TRBJ2-1 few . TRBV4-3 TGCGCCAGCAGCCAAGAGCTGTACACCTACAATGAGCAGTTCTTC CASSQELYTYNEQFF
TRBJ2-7 . TRBD2 TRBV4-2 TGTGCCAGCAGCCAAGGACTAGCGGCCACTGATTCCTACGAGCAGTACTTC CASSQGLAATDSYEQYF
TRBJ1-3 . . TRBV6-1 TGTGCCAGCAGTACCCCCGGAGGGCCCACGACGGGAAACACCATATATTTT CASSTPGGPTTGNTIYF
TRBJ2-1 . TRBD2 TRBV4-2 TGTGCCAGCAGCCAAGATAATAGCGGGGGCGAACAGTTCTTC CASSQDNSGGEQFF
TRBJ2-2 . TRBD2 TRBV5-1 TGCGCCAGCAGCCCTACCGGACTAGCGGGCACCGGGGAGCTGTTTTTT CASSPTGLAGTGELFF
TRBJ2-2 many . TRBV7-9 TGTGCCAGCAGCCCTACCGGGGAGCTGTTTTTT CASSPTGELFF
TRBJ2-7 . . TRBV7-2 TGTGCCAGCAGACTCATAGCAAGTGAGCAGTACTTC CASRLIASEQYF
TRBJ1-5 . TRBD1 TRBV10-2 TGCGCCAGCAGTGAGGGGGGGCTACAGGGGTATCAGCCCCAGCATTTT CASSEGGLQGYQPQHF
TRBJ2-7 few TRBD1 TRBV12-5 TGTGCTAGTGGCAGGGGGGACAGGTCCTACGAGCAGTACTTC CASGRGDRSYEQYF
TRBJ1-6 . . TRBV20-1 TGCAGTGCTAGGGAGTATATGACATCGAGCTCACCCCTCCACTTT CSAREYMTSSSPLHF
TRBJ1-1 few . TRBV9 TGTGCCAGCAGCCCCACGAGTGGGTACACTGAAGCTTTCTTT CASSPTSGYTEAFF
TRBJ2-7 few TRBD2 TRBV20-1 TGCAGTGCCACCTTCCTAGCGGTCGACTCCTACGAGCAGTACTTC CSATFLAVDSYEQYF
TRBJ2-7 few . TRBV5-1 TGCGCCAGCAGCTTGGAGGGACACTACGAGCAGTACTTC CASSLEGHYEQYF
TRBJ1-1 . TRBD1 TRBV30 TGTGCCTGGGAGACAGGGATGAACACTGAAGCTTTCTTT CAWETGMNTEAFF
TRBJ2-2 . . TRBV6-2/TRBV6-3 TGTGCCACCCTACTAGGCGGGACGGGGGAGCTGTTTTTT CATLLGGTGELFF
TRBJ2-1 . . TRBV20-1 TGCAGTGCTAGAGACCTACCTTATGAGCAGTTCTTC CSARDLPYEQFF
TRBJ1-4 few TRBD1 TRBV12-3/TRBV12-4 TGTGCCAGCAGTTTAGAGGGGACAGGGGTGGAAAAACTGTTTTTT CASSLEGTGVEKLFF
TRBJ2-7 . . TRBV5-1 TGCGCCAGCGGCCCACTCCGGACAGATGACTACGAGCAGTACTTC CASGPLRTDDYEQYF
TRBJ2-4 . . TRBV28 TGTGCCAGCAGTTCTACGGTTCAGTACTTC CASSSTVQYF